Sequencing of this TCR beta chain was carried out in a study of STAT5B mutations in CD4+ large granular lymphocyte leukemia. On this clone: One junction end disagrees with the germline gene, perhaps due to a read error.

Authors' data handling: The detection floor for productive clonotype frequency was 2.59 x 10-5. Using immunoSEQ multiplex PCR, the repertoire was profiled, and TCRdb retains in-frame clones only, with some absent. The V and J calls and clone size were taken over from that table, and D and trimming were inferred from the DNA. The sample lists about 4,900 clones; just over 85% were seen once. CD4+ T-LGLL patients came from Padova, Helsinki and Shinshu hematology units. Depending on availability, patient cells were bead-separated fractions or unselected PBMC. The CDR3 is 16 amino acids. Germline V gene data show CDR1 as SNHLY and CDR2 as FYNNEI.

Sequenced material: PBMCs. V gene TRBV2 combines with J gene TRBJ1-6; TRBD1 aligns across 7 bases. This TCR came from a man aged 40-55 years with CD4+ T-cell large granular lymphocyte leukemia. The CDR3 DNA follows: TGTGCCGGCAGTCCATCTCCGGGACAGCCTAATTCACCCCTCCACTTT. Translation: CAGSPSPGQPNSPLHF.